These 32 T cell receptor beta chains came from one sample sequenced in a study of T cell repertoires in aging, cancer and after chemotherapy. Multiplex touch-down PCR with TRB-A/B primers amplified rearranged V-D-J TRB sequences. TCRdb fed the multiplex PCR reads into MiXCR, producing one record per CDR3 protein. The sample lists 8,000 to 10,000 distinct CDR3 sequences, roughly 32% occurring once. The template was genomic DNA from peripheral blood, not RNA. The sequenced sample was blood. These receptors were obtained from a human donor in good health.

The rearrangement uses TRBV27 and TRBJ2-1; perhaps D is TRBD1 or TRBD2 (5 bases each). The CDR3 consists of 15 residues. V shed 6 bases and J shed 6 bases, with 18 bases lying between them. Germline CDR1 is MNHEY and CDR2 is SMNVEV (reference sequence). The CDR3 reads CASSQIGGRTNEQFF. CDR3 bases: TGTGCCAGCAGCCAAATTGGGGGACGGACCAATGAGCAGTTCTTC.

This chain connects TRBV5-1 to TRBJ2-7, with 7 nucleotides matching TRBD1. Trimming at V came to 2 bases and at J to 3 bases, leaving 5 bases not matched to a gene. This CDR3 has 14 residues. Germline loops: CDR1 SGHRS, CDR2 YFSETQ. In DNA, the CDR3 is TGCGCCAGCAGCTTCTCCCAGGGGGACTACGAGCAGTACTTC. This encodes CASSFSQGDYEQYF.

This clonotype was picked up a small number of times. The chain is built from TRBV5-6 and TRBJ2-2; the D gene is possibly TRBD2 (5 bases). In germline, CDR1 is SGHDT, CDR2 YYEEEE. Between the trimmed V and J ends, which lost 4 bases and 4 bases, there was a span of 11 bases. This CDR3 is 14 amino acids long. The CDR3 region is CASSAGLSTGELFF. CDR3 sequence (DNA): TGTGCCAGCAGCGCGGGCCTAAGCACCGGGGAGCTGTTTTTT.

By share of the sample, this clonotype is medium-sized. This chain's CDR3 is CASSVRDPALYEQYF. The CDR3 DNA follows: TGTGCCAGCAGTGTCCGGGACCCCGCGCTATACGAGCAGTACTTC. This rearrangement joins TRBV6-5 to TRBJ2-7; the D call may be TRBD1 or TRBD2 (5 bases each). Germline V gene lookup returns CDR1 MNHEY and CDR2 SVGAGI. With 5 bases removed from V and 4 bases from J, the gap between germline ends came to 18 bases. The CDR3 has 15 amino acids.

This clonotype was detected a few times. This sequence joins TRBV19 and TRBJ2-4; TRBD1 matches at 7 bases. Germline CDR1 reads LNHDA; CDR2 reads SQIVND (reference sequence). The CDR3 length is 18 residues. J was trimmed by 4 bases and V by 5 bases; bases with no gene match: 17. The CDR3 DNA sequence: TGTGCCAGTAGTCGAAGCGACAGGGCGGTGACGGGAAAAAACATTCAGTACTTC. Its protein product is CASSRSDRAVTGKNIQYF.

This clonotype showed up just a few times. CDR3 in DNA: TGTGCCAGCAGCCTCGGACCCGGGACAGGGGGTTATGGCTACACCTTC. This encodes CASSLGPGTGGYGYTF. The V and J genes are TRBV6-5 and TRBJ1-2, with TRBD1 identical over 11 bases. The CDR3 has 16 amino acids. In germline, CDR1 is MNHEY, CDR2 SVGAGI. With V trimmed by 6 bases and J by 5 bases, 11 bases remained unmatched.

CDR3 amino acids: CASSIAHYGYTF. The CDR3 coding sequence is TGTGCCAGTAGTATAGCGCACTATGGCTACACCTTC. The V gene is TRBV19, the J gene TRBJ1-2; no clear D. Germline assignment: CDR1 LNHDA and CDR2 SQIVND (reference sequence). The length of the CDR3 is 12 residues. V was shortened by 1 base and J by 3 bases, with 3 bases between the two germline ends.

This sequence joins TRBV28 and TRBJ2-2; D is perhaps TRBD2 (6 bases). With 4 bases removed from V and 0 bases from J, the gap between germline ends came to 9 bases. The length of the CDR3 is 15 residues. Germline CDR1 and CDR2: MDHEN and SYDVKM. CDR3 sequence reads: CASSSGGTNTGELFF. CDR3 DNA: TGTGCCAGCAGTTCAGGAGGGACGAACACCGGGGAGCTGTTTTTT.

In its sample, this clonotype was seen a few times. The chain carries TRBV6-9 and TRBJ1-5; 9 nucleotides line up with TRBD1. The CDR3 is 15 residues long. Per germline, CDR1 MNHGY and CDR2 SVAAGI. J gave up 7 bases and V 3 bases, and 7 bases lay outside the gene matches. In DNA, the CDR3 is TGTGCCAGCAGTTACCCCGGGACAGGGCCCCAGCCCCAGCATTTT. It translates to CASSYPGTGPQPQHF.

There are a few counts of this clonotype. This chain joins TRBV6-2 or TRBV6-3 and TRBJ2-2; TRBD2 matches at 7 bases. This CDR3 is 16 amino acids long. V shed 2 bases and J 5 bases; nucleotides not matched to a gene: 8. Germline V gives CDR1 MNHEY, CDR2 SVGEGT. CDR3 sequence (DNA): TGTGCCAGCAGTTACCTCCGGGGGGTACCAACCGGGGAGCTGTTTTTT. Its protein product is CASSYLRGVPTGELFF.

This chain links TRBV20-1 with TRBJ1-2; a weak D match, TRBD1 (6 bases). The CDR3 sequence is 13 residues long. Trimming left V 4 bases short and J 4 bases short, with 13 bases between. Germline V gene sequence: CDR1 DFQATT, CDR2 SNEGSKA (reference sequence). As DNA, the CDR3 is TGCAGTGCTACTCGGACAGACTCCTATGGCTACACCTTC. Translation gives CSATRTDSYGYTF.

This clonotype was recorded a few times. The chain combines TRBV27 with TRBJ2-3, with D perhaps matching TRBD2 (6 bases). Germline V gene lookup returns CDR1 MNHEY and CDR2 SMNVEV (reference sequence). The CDR3 sequence is 19 residues long. V was pared by 1 base and J by 3 bases, with 23 bases between. The CDR3 nucleotides are TGTGCCAGCAGTTTATACCCCCGGGACTCCAACGGGAAAACAGATACGCAGTATTTT. This gives the protein CASSLYPRDSNGKTDTQYF.

The V call is TRBV29-1, the J call TRBJ2-1; D perhaps matches TRBD2 (6 bases). The CDR3 length is 15 residues. Germline V gene lookup returns CDR1 SQVTM and CDR2 ANQGSEA. V lost 4 bases to trimming and J lost 4 bases, with 17 bases between them. CDR3 sequence reads: CSVGQPGGPYNEQFF. The CDR3 DNA reads TGCAGCGTTGGCCAGCCCGGGGGACCTTACAATGAGCAGTTCTTC.

This chain joins TRBV2 and TRBJ2-5, with 10 bases matching TRBD1. Germline loops: CDR1 SNHLY, CDR2 FYNNEI. The CDR3 runs 14 residues. After removal of 4 bases from V and 3 bases from J, the junction contained 2 bases not matched to a gene. CDR3 sequence reads: CASSAGTGEETQYF. CDR3 bases: TGTGCCAGCAGTGCCGGGACAGGGGAAGAGACCCAGTACTTC.

The gene calls are TRBV7-2 and TRBJ2-7, with D possibly matching TRBD2 (6 bases). Germline values: CDR1 SGHTA, CDR2 FQGNSA. CDR3 length: 14 residues. V lost 5 bases, J lost 4 bases, and 15 bases lay in between. CDR3 sequence: CASSHGGVRYEQYF. For the CDR3, the DNA is TGTGCCAGCAGCCACGGGGGAGTGAGGTACGAGCAGTACTTC. The variable domain in full, with the rest retrieved from reference TRBV7-2 and TRBJ2-7, is GAGVSQSPSNKVTEKGKDVELRCDPISGHTALYWYRQSLGQGLEFLIYFQGNSAPDKSGLPSDRFSAERTGGSVSTLTIQRTQQEDSAVYLCASSHGGVRYEQYFGPGTRLTVT.

This clonotype was observed a few times. This chain connects TRBV15 to TRBJ2-2; D unclear. Deletions cut 1 base from V and 2 bases from J, with 8 bases between. The CDR3 covers 15 residues. The germline gives CDR1 LNHNV, CDR2 YYDKDF (reference sequence). In nucleotides, the CDR3 is TGTGCCACCAGCAGAGGGTCCTTAAACACCGGGGAGCTGTTTTTT. Its translation: CATSRGSLNTGELFF.

The V gene is TRBV7-9, the J gene TRBJ2-7, with 8 bases identical to TRBD2. The V and J ends lost 5 bases and 2 bases, in that order; junction bases with no gene match: 8. The germline CDR1 and CDR2 sequences are SEHNR and FQNEAQ (reference sequence). The CDR3 loop spans 15 amino acids. This CDR3 is CASSPTSAIAYEQYF. The DNA for the CDR3 is TGTGCCAGCAGCCCGACTAGCGCGATTGCCTACGAGCAGTACTTC.

The chain couples TRBV12-3 or TRBV12-4 to TRBJ2-2; 8 nucleotides align to TRBD2. There are 16 residues in the CDR3. V lost 0 bases to trimming and J lost 7 bases; unmatched junction nucleotides: 7. The CDR3 DNA sequence: TGTGCCAGCAGTTTAGCCGGGGGGGAGGCAGGCGGGGAGCTGTTTTTT. Residues: CASSLAGGEAGGELFF.

This clonotype was seen a handful of times. V and J are TRBV27 and TRBJ1-6, with D perhaps TRBD1 (5 bases). V gave up 0 bases and J gave up 3 bases, with 15 bases separating them. The CDR3 spans 18 residues. The germline CDR1 and CDR2 sequences are MNHEY and SMNVEV (reference sequence). The CDR3 loop is CASSLSPPGGIYNSPLHF. As DNA, the CDR3 is TGTGCCAGCAGTTTATCCCCTCCGGGGGGTATCTATAATTCACCCCTCCACTTT.

This chain links TRBV6-5 with TRBJ2-7, with D possibly TRBD2 on 6 matching bases. The V end lost 8 bases, the J end lost 2 bases, and 10 bases lay between the germline ends. This CDR3 is built from 12 residues. The germline gives CDR1 MNHEY, CDR2 SVGAGI. As DNA, the CDR3 is TGTGCCAGCGCTGGGGGGACCTACGAGCAGTACTTC. This codes for CASAGGTYEQYF.

In this sample, this clonotype turned up a few times. V usage is TRBV5-4 and J usage is TRBJ1-5; D remains unclear. The germline V gene has CDR1 SGHNT and CDR2 YYREEE (reference sequence). The CDR3 contains 15 residues. Trimming took 3 bases from V and 2 from J, leaving 12 bases between them. The DNA of the CDR3 is TGTGCCAGCAGCTCCATGGGAACTGGCAATCAGCCCCAGCATTTT. Translating it yields CASSSMGTGNQPQHF.

This clonotype was detected a few times. The chain recombines TRBV19 with TRBJ2-3, with 14 positions matching TRBD2. With V trimmed by 1 base and J by 1 base, 13 bases remained unmatched. This CDR3 comprises 21 residues. Per germline, CDR1 LNHDA and CDR2 SQIVND (reference sequence). CDR3 nucleotides: TGTGCCAGTAGTATAGGCTTCGGACTAGCGGGGGGTCAAGGTGGCACAGATACGCAGTATTTT. Its protein is CASSIGFGLAGGQGGTDTQYF.

This clonotype turned up a few times. The chain is built from TRBV6-2 or TRBV6-3 and TRBJ1-5; TRBD1 matches 7 bases. The germline V gene encodes CDR1 MNHEY and CDR2 SVGEGT. V dropped 2 bases and J dropped 5; count of bases not matched to a gene: 6. The CDR3 has 15 amino acids. CDR3 nucleotide sequence: TGTGCCAGCAGTTACGGAGGACAGGAGGATCAGCCCCAGCATTTT. Protein product: CASSYGGQEDQPQHF.

This clonotype appeared a few times. This chain uses TRBV12-3 or TRBV12-4 with TRBJ2-1; D gene unclear. V dropped 3 bases and J dropped 8 bases, with 5 bases sitting between them. This CDR3 is 11 amino acids long. The CDR3 nucleotides are TGTGCCAGCAGTTTGGCGGATGAGCAGTTCTTC. Translating it yields CASSLADEQFF.

J is TRBJ2-1 and V is TRBV24-1; a weak D match, TRBD2 (7 bases). The CDR3 has 14 amino acids. Germline lookup yields CDR1 KGHDR and CDR2 SFDVKD. The germline V and J ends were trimmed by 5 bases and 10 bases, with 17 bases remaining between them. The CDR3 bases are TGTGCCACCAGTGTTGGGGGGGCGGTACTCGAGCAGTTCTTC. Its translation is CATSVGGAVLEQFF.

This clonotype came up a few times. The gene calls are TRBV27 and TRBJ1-2; no firm D call. With 4 bases removed from V and 5 bases from J, the gap between germline ends came to 14 bases. The CDR3 has 14 residues. Germline V gene data show CDR1 as MNHEY and CDR2 as SMNVEV (reference sequence). The CDR3 here is CASSSREAPYGYTF. The CDR3 bases are TGTGCCAGCAGTTCCCGGGAGGCACCATATGGCTACACCTTC.

This clonotype was picked up a small number of times. This chain joins TRBV6-2 or TRBV6-3 and TRBJ2-3; D call uncertain. In germline, CDR1 is MNHEY, CDR2 SVGEGT. V was shortened by 0 bases and J by 0 bases, with 7 bases between the two germline ends. CDR3 length equals 15 residues. The chain's CDR3 is CASSYSVTSTDTQYF. The CDR3 bases are TGTGCCAGCAGTTACTCTGTAACTAGCACAGATACGCAGTATTTT.

V usage is TRBV6-4 and J usage is TRBJ1-2, with D uncertain. The V end lost 5 bases, the J end lost 2 bases, and 15 bases lay between the germline ends. CDR3 size: 15 residues. Germline CDR1 and CDR2: MRHNA and SNTAGT. CDR3 region: CASSSLALHNYGYTF. In DNA, the CDR3 is TGTGCCAGCAGTTCGTTGGCACTCCACAACTATGGCTACACCTTC.

This chain uses TRBV6-2 or TRBV6-3 with TRBJ1-4; 8 positions match TRBD1. After removal of 2 bases from V and 8 bases from J, the junction contained 7 bases not matched to a gene. The CDR3 loop spans 15 amino acids. Germline V gene data show CDR1 as MNHEY and CDR2 as SVGEGT. The CDR3 loop is CASSYTRGRGEKLFF. DNA of the CDR3: TGTGCCAGCAGTTACACCAGGGGGCGTGGGGAAAAACTGTTTTTT.

This clonotype was seen more than once but under ten times. The chain combines TRBV27 with TRBJ2-1; D not resolved. Germline V gene sequence: CDR1 MNHEY, CDR2 SMNVEV (reference sequence). The CDR3 is 15 residues long. The V end was cut by 5 bases, the J end by 0 bases, with 11 bases between. The CDR3 spells CASSQRVLSYNEQFF. CDR3 sequence (DNA): TGTGCCAGCAGTCAAAGGGTCCTCTCCTACAATGAGCAGTTCTTC.

This clonotype showed up just a few times. This chain connects TRBV6-2 or TRBV6-3 to TRBJ2-7; D might be TRBD2 (5 bases). The germline gives CDR1 MNHEY, CDR2 SVGEGT. The CDR3 is 14 residues long. The germline V and J ends were trimmed by 10 bases and 3 bases, with 19 bases remaining between them. The CDR3 sequence: CATWGRTPFYEQYF. The CDR3 DNA is TGTGCCACCTGGGGTCGGACTCCTTTCTACGAGCAGTACTTC.

This clonotype was observed a few times. The chain joins TRBV6-5 to TRBJ2-7; 16 bases line up with TRBD2. The CDR3 covers 16 residues. V was clipped by 4 bases and J by 3 bases; unmatched bases: 3. Germline values: CDR1 MNHEY, CDR2 SVGAGI. The CDR3 is CASSWGLAGGVYEQYF. CDR3 DNA sequence: TGTGCCAGCAGTTGGGGACTAGCGGGGGGGGTCTACGAGCAGTACTTC.